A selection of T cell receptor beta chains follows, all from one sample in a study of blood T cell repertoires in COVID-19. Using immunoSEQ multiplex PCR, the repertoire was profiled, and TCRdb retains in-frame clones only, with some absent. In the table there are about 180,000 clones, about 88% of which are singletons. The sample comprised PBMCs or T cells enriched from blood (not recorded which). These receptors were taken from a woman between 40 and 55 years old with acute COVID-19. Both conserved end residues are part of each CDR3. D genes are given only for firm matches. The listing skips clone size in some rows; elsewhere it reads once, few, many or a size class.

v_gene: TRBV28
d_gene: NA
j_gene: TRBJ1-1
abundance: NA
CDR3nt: TGTGCCAGCAGTCCGAGCGAAATAAACGGAATGAACACTGAAGCTTTCTTT
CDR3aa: CASSPSEINGMNTEAFF

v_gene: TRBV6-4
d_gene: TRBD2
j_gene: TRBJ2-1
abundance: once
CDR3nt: TGTGCCAGCACTGCTGGGACTAGCGGGAGCAATGAGCAGTTCTTC
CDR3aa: CASTAGTSGSNEQFF

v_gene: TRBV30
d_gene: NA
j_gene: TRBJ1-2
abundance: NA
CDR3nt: TGTGCCTGGAGTAAGGGCCAGGGCCTATCCTATGGCTACACCTTC
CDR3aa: CAWSKGQGLSYGYTF

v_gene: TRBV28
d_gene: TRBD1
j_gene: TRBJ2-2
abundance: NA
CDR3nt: TGTGCCAGCAGCACCCACGTTAACAGGGGAAACGGGGAGCTGTTTTTT
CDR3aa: CASSTHVNRGNGELFF

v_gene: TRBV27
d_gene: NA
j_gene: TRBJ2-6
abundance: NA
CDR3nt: TGTGCCAGCAGTTTAGATTGGCAGGGGTCTGGGGCCAACGTCCTGACTTTC
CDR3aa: CASSLDWQGSGANVLTF

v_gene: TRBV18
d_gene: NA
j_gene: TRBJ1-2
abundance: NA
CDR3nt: TGTGCCAGCTCACCAGCCTTGGGCCCCGATGGCTACACCTTC
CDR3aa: CASSPALGPDGYTF

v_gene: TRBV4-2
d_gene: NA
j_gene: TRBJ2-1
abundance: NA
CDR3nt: TGTGCCAGCAGCCAAGAACTGACAGGACCCTCCTACAATGAGCAGTTCTTC
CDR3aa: CASSQELTGPSYNEQFF

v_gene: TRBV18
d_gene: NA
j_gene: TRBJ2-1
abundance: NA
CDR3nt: TGTGCCAGCTCACCATCCGTTGGGCCGAGCTCCTACAATGAGCAGTTCTTC
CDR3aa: CASSPSVGPSSYNEQFF

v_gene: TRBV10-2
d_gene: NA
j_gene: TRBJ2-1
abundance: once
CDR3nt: TGCGCCAGCAGTGAGTCCCGAGGCGCGGACACCTACAATGAGCAGTTCTTC
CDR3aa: CASSESRGADTYNEQFF

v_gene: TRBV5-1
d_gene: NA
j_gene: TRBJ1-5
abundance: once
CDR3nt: TGCGCCAGCAGCTGTCCATGTCAGCCCCAGCATTTT
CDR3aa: CASSCPCQPQHF

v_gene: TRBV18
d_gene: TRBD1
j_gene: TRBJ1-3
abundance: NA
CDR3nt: TGTGCCAGCTCGACGACAGGGGACTCTGGAAACACCATATATTTT
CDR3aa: CASSTTGDSGNTIYF

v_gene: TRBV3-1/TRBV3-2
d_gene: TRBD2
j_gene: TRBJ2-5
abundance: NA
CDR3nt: TGTGCCAGCAGCCACCCTACGGGGGGGTCAGAGACCCAGTACTTC
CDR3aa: CASSHPTGGSETQYF

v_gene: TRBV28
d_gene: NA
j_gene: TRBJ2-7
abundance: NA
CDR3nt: TGTGCCAGCAGTTCATGGGGACTCAGGTACGAGCAGTACTTC
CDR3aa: CASSSWGLRYEQYF

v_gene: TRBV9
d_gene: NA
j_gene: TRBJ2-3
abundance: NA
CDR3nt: TGTGCCAGCAGCGTAGGTACAGGCAGCACAGATACGCAGTATTTT
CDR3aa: CASSVGTGSTDTQYF

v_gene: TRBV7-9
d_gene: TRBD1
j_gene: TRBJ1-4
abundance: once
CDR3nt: TGTGCCAGCAGACCGGGACAGGGAAGTGAAAAACTGTTTTTT
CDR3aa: CASRPGQGSEKLFF

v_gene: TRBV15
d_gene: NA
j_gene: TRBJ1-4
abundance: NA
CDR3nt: TGTGCCACCAGGGACAGCCAGGGGAAACTGTTTTTT
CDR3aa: CATRDSQGKLFF

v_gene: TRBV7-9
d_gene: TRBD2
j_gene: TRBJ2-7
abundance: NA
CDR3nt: TGTGCCAGCAGCTTACTAGCGGAGACCGAGCAGTACTTC
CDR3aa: CASSLLAETEQYF

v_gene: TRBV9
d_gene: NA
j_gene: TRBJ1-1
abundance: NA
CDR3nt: TGTGCCAGCAGCGTGGGCGGGGCCACTGAAGCTTTCTTT
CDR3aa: CASSVGGATEAFF

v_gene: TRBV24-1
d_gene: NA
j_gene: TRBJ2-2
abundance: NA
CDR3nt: TGTGCCACCAGTAAGAGGGGGGGCACCGGGGAGCTGTTTTTT
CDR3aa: CATSKRGGTGELFF

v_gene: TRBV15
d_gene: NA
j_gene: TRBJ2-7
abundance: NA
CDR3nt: TGTGCCACCAGCAGCAGGGGTTTGGGCCCCTACGAGCAGTACTTC
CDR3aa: CATSSRGLGPYEQYF

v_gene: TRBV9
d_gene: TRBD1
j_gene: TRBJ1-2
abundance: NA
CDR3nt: TGTGCCAGCAGCGGTCTGACAGGGGGCGGTGGCTACACCTTC
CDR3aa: CASSGLTGGGGYTF

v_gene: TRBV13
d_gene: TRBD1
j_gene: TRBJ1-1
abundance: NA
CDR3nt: TGTGCCAGCAGCGCATACAGGGGGGACACTGAAGCTTTCTTT
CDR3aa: CASSAYRGDTEAFF

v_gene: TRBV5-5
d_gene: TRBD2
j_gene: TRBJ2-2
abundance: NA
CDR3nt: TGTGCCAGCAGCTTGGCGGGCGGGGGGTACACCGGGGAGCTGTTTTTT
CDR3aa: CASSLAGGGYTGELFF

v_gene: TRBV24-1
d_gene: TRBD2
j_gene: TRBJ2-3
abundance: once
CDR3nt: TGTGCCACCAGTGGCGGCGGGAGCGGATCAGATACGCAGTATTTT
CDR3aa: CATSGGGSGSDTQYF